This T cell receptor beta chain emerged from a study of human thymus T cells. The study, taken as a whole, reports: Apparent skewing of V and J gene usage characterized both thymic and blood repertoires.

Sequenced by immunoSEQ multiplex PCR; TCRdb stores in-frame clones only, minus some. This table holds over 35,000 clones, about 94% found once. Each of the donors was a healthy Finnish infant who was undergoing open corrective cardiac surgery for congenital heart defects. As regards this clone: Its antigen is as yet unknown.

CDR1 is SGHDN and CDR2 is FVKESK in the germline V gene. V was pared by 4 bases and J by 3 bases, with 24 bases between. This CDR3 contains 18 residues. The TCR comes from a boy younger than two with a congenital heart defect but otherwise immunologically healthy. The sequencing input was blood. The chain uses TRBV14 and TRBJ1-1; possibly TRBD1 for D (5 bases). The CDR3 loop is CASSRKQDWGGRYTEAFF. CDR3 coding DNA: TGTGCCAGCAGCCGAAAGCAAGATTGGGGGGGGAGGTACACTGAAGCTTTCTTT.